A selection of T cell receptor beta chains follows, all from one sample in a study of response to subunit inactivated influenza vaccine. TCRdb re-derived calls from the RT-PCR reads in MiXCR, one entry per CDR3 protein. The top ten clones hold over 10% of a sample with around 570,000 distinct CDR3 sequences, around 8% of them seen once. The source material was PBMCs from blood, sampled 23 to 25 months after vaccination. All receptors come from a man in his fifties or sixties who received an inactivated influenza vaccine. Each CDR3 is given with its conserved first and last residue. The order of the fields is clone size, D gene, V gene, J gene, CDR3 DNA, CDR3 protein. A D gene is named only where the DNA matches it firmly. Clone size is not always given. Where it is, it says once, few, many or a class for expanded clones.

clone size: many
D gene: TRBD1
V gene: TRBV12-3/TRBV12-4
J gene: TRBJ2-6
CDR3 DNA: TGTGCCAGCAGCCCCGGGACAGGGGTCTCTGGGGCCAACGTCCTGACTTTC
CDR3 protein: CASSPGTGVSGANVLTF

clone size: NA
D gene: NA
V gene: TRBV7-2
J gene: TRBJ2-3
CDR3 DNA: TGTGCCAGCAGCTTAGTCAACACAGATACGCAGTATTTT
CDR3 protein: CASSLVNTDTQYF

clone size: few
D gene: NA
V gene: TRBV5-1
J gene: TRBJ1-4
CDR3 DNA: TGCGCCAGCACCTACGGACAGACTGCAACTAATGAAAAACTGTTTTTT
CDR3 protein: CASTYGQTATNEKLFF

clone size: many
D gene: NA
V gene: TRBV7-2
J gene: TRBJ2-3
CDR3 DNA: TGTGCCAGCAGCTTAATCCCCCTAGCAGCAGATACGCAGTATTTT
CDR3 protein: CASSLIPLAADTQYF

clone size: few
D gene: TRBD1
V gene: TRBV5-1
J gene: TRBJ2-7
CDR3 DNA: TGCGCCAGCAGATCACCCAGGGTTGTCGTCCCGGGACAGAGAAACTACGAGCAGTACTTC
CDR3 protein: CASRSPRVVVPGQRNYEQYF

clone size: NA
D gene: TRBD1
V gene: TRBV7-8
J gene: TRBJ1-2
CDR3 DNA: TGTGCCAGCAGCCCGTCGAGGACAGGCACTTATGGCTACACCTTC
CDR3 protein: CASSPSRTGTYGYTF

clone size: NA
D gene: TRBD1
V gene: TRBV6-5
J gene: TRBJ2-7
CDR3 DNA: TGTGCCAGCAGTTACTTCCGGGACAGGGGCAACGAGCAGTACTTC
CDR3 protein: CASSYFRDRGNEQYF

clone size: many
D gene: NA
V gene: TRBV4-1
J gene: TRBJ1-5
CDR3 DNA: TGCGCCAGCAGCCAAGTGTCAGGAGGACAGCCCCAGCATTTT
CDR3 protein: CASSQVSGGQPQHF

clone size: many
D gene: TRBD1
V gene: TRBV29-1
J gene: TRBJ1-5
CDR3 DNA: TGCAGCGTTGCCTCGGGGACAGCTAACAATCAGCCCCAGCATTTT
CDR3 protein: CSVASGTANNQPQHF

clone size: few
D gene: NA
V gene: TRBV12-3/TRBV12-4
J gene: TRBJ2-5
CDR3 DNA: TGTGCCAGCAGGGGGGTGGGCCCTCAAGAGACCCAGTACTTC
CDR3 protein: CASRGVGPQETQYF

clone size: few
D gene: NA
V gene: TRBV5-1
J gene: TRBJ2-7
CDR3 DNA: TGCGCCAGCAGCACAATACCGGGCCTGACTTACGAGCAGTACTTC
CDR3 protein: CASSTIPGLTYEQYF

clone size: many
D gene: NA
V gene: TRBV4-3
J gene: TRBJ2-1
CDR3 DNA: TGCGCCAGCAGCCAATACCGGGAGACCTACAATGAGCAGTTCTTC
CDR3 protein: CASSQYRETYNEQFF

clone size: NA
D gene: TRBD2
V gene: TRBV5-1
J gene: TRBJ2-7
CDR3 DNA: TGCGCCAGCAGCTTGGGGATAGCGGGGGCCGACACTCCCTACGAGCAGTACTTC
CDR3 protein: CASSLGIAGADTPYEQYF

clone size: NA
D gene: NA
V gene: TRBV11-2
J gene: TRBJ2-7
CDR3 DNA: TGTGCCAGCAGCTTAGCGCAGGGGAGGGCCTACGAGCAGTACTTC
CDR3 protein: CASSLAQGRAYEQYF

clone size: many
D gene: TRBD1
V gene: TRBV29-1
J gene: TRBJ2-2
CDR3 DNA: TGCAGCGTTGAACTAAAAGGACAGGGGAACACCGGGGAGCTGTTTTTT
CDR3 protein: CSVELKGQGNTGELFF

clone size: NA
D gene: TRBD1
V gene: TRBV10-3
J gene: TRBJ2-7
CDR3 DNA: TGTGCCATCGGGACAGGGGGCATAAACGAGCAGTACTTC
CDR3 protein: CAIGTGGINEQYF

clone size: few
D gene: NA
V gene: TRBV20-1
J gene: TRBJ2-2
CDR3 DNA: TGCAGTGCTAGGGGTGGGGCCGGCACCGGGGAGCTGTTTTTT
CDR3 protein: CSARGGAGTGELFF

clone size: NA
D gene: NA
V gene: TRBV9
J gene: TRBJ1-2
CDR3 DNA: TGTGCCAGCAGCGTAGATGAGGGTTCGGGAGGCACCTTC
CDR3 protein: CASSVDEGSGGTF

clone size: NA
D gene: TRBD1
V gene: TRBV20-1
J gene: TRBJ2-7
CDR3 DNA: TGCAGTGCTAGTCCGGGACAGGTAACCTACGAGCAGTACTTC
CDR3 protein: CSASPGQVTYEQYF

clone size: few
D gene: NA
V gene: TRBV4-1
J gene: TRBJ2-1
CDR3 DNA: TGCGCCAGCTCCCTACTAGCTACCACGAACAATGAGCAGTTCTTC
CDR3 protein: CASSLLATTNNEQFF

clone size: many
D gene: TRBD1
V gene: TRBV7-9
J gene: TRBJ1-2
CDR3 DNA: TGTGCCAGCACCTTGACAGGGGAATACGGCTACACCTTC
CDR3 protein: CASTLTGEYGYTF

clone size: NA
D gene: TRBD1
V gene: TRBV20-1
J gene: TRBJ1-1
CDR3 DNA: TGCAGTGCTAGAGGGACAGGGGTGTTCACTGAAGCTTTCTTT
CDR3 protein: CSARGTGVFTEAFF

clone size: few
D gene: TRBD2
V gene: TRBV20-1
J gene: TRBJ2-1
CDR3 DNA: TGCAGCTATAACCCTGCGGGGGGCAGGGTGGATGAGCAGTTCTTC
CDR3 protein: CSYNPAGGRVDEQFF

clone size: NA
D gene: TRBD2
V gene: TRBV28
J gene: TRBJ2-5
CDR3 DNA: TGTGCCAGCAGCCAAGAGGCTAGCGGACAAGAGACCCAGTACTTC
CDR3 protein: CASSQEASGQETQYF

clone size: many
D gene: TRBD1
V gene: TRBV7-8
J gene: TRBJ1-5
CDR3 DNA: TGTGCCAGCAGCCAAGAGGACAGGGGAAGCAATCAGCCCCAGCATTTT
CDR3 protein: CASSQEDRGSNQPQHF

clone size: many
D gene: NA
V gene: TRBV30
J gene: TRBJ1-6
CDR3 DNA: TGTGCCTGGAGTGGGACTCCGAATTCACCCCTCCACTTT
CDR3 protein: CAWSGTPNSPLHF

clone size: many
D gene: NA
V gene: TRBV7-2
J gene: TRBJ2-3
CDR3 DNA: TGTGCCAGCAGCCCCTTACAGGATACGCAGTATTTT
CDR3 protein: CASSPLQDTQYF

clone size: NA
D gene: NA
V gene: TRBV13
J gene: TRBJ2-5
CDR3 DNA: TGTGCCAGCAGCTTAGGCCCGGGAAACAGGGAAGAGACCCAGTACTTC
CDR3 protein: CASSLGPGNREETQYF

clone size: few
D gene: NA
V gene: TRBV20-1
J gene: TRBJ2-7
CDR3 DNA: TGCAGTGCTTCTTTCAGCGGTCGACCTTCCTACGAGCAGTACTTC
CDR3 protein: CSASFSGRPSYEQYF

clone size: few
D gene: NA
V gene: TRBV9
J gene: TRBJ2-3
CDR3 DNA: TGTGCCAGCAGCGCCGGAGGCACAGATACGCAGTATTTT
CDR3 protein: CASSAGGTDTQYF

clone size: few
D gene: NA
V gene: TRBV20-1
J gene: TRBJ1-1
CDR3 DNA: TGCAGTGCCCACCCTCGGTTGGTGGGGACTGAAGCTTTCTTT
CDR3 protein: CSAHPRLVGTEAFF

clone size: NA
D gene: NA
V gene: TRBV24-1
J gene: TRBJ2-7
CDR3 DNA: TGTGCCACCAGTGCCGGGGGCTACGAGCAGTACTTC
CDR3 protein: CATSAGGYEQYF

clone size: few
D gene: TRBD1
V gene: TRBV24-1
J gene: TRBJ1-1
CDR3 DNA: TGTGCCACCAGTGACCAGGGGGCTGAGGCTTTCTTT
CDR3 protein: CATSDQGAEAFF

clone size: few
D gene: TRBD2
V gene: TRBV20-1
J gene: TRBJ2-5
CDR3 DNA: TGCAGTGCTAGAGATGCTAGCGGGGGGGAAGAGACCCAGTACTTC
CDR3 protein: CSARDASGGEETQYF

clone size: NA
D gene: NA
V gene: TRBV6-2/TRBV6-3
J gene: TRBJ2-4
CDR3 DNA: TGTGCCAGCAGACAGCAGGGTTTGGGCAAAAACATTCAGTACTTC
CDR3 protein: CASRQQGLGKNIQYF

clone size: many
D gene: NA
V gene: TRBV28
J gene: TRBJ1-5
CDR3 DNA: TGTGCCAGCAGTTTAGGCGCTTACAATCAGCCCCAGCATTTT
CDR3 protein: CASSLGAYNQPQHF

clone size: few
D gene: NA
V gene: TRBV20-1
J gene: TRBJ2-4
CDR3 DNA: TGCAGTGTTACCCAGGGCAGAGCCAAAAACATTCAGTACTTC
CDR3 protein: CSVTQGRAKNIQYF

clone size: few
D gene: NA
V gene: TRBV5-1
J gene: TRBJ2-1
CDR3 DNA: TGCGCCAGCGCCATGTCGATTATAGGTGGCAATGAGCAGTTCTTC
CDR3 protein: CASAMSIIGGNEQFF

clone size: many
D gene: TRBD1
V gene: TRBV28
J gene: TRBJ2-2
CDR3 DNA: TGTGCCAGCTACCCTGGACAGGGGGCGAATGTGCGACCCGGGGAGCTGTTTTTT
CDR3 protein: CASYPGQGANVRPGELFF

clone size: few
D gene: TRBD1
V gene: TRBV7-8
J gene: TRBJ2-5
CDR3 DNA: TGTGCCAGCAGCTTCTACCGGGACAGGGGAGAGACCCAGTACTTC
CDR3 protein: CASSFYRDRGETQYF

clone size: NA
D gene: TRBD2
V gene: TRBV5-1
J gene: TRBJ2-2
CDR3 DNA: TGCGCCAGCAGCTTAACCGGGGGGGCTGGCGGGGAGCTGTTTTTT
CDR3 protein: CASSLTGGAGGELFF

clone size: few
D gene: NA
V gene: TRBV5-8
J gene: TRBJ2-1
CDR3 DNA: TGTGCCAGCACCTGGGGACGGAATGAGCAGTTCTTC
CDR3 protein: CASTWGRNEQFF

clone size: few
D gene: NA
V gene: TRBV10-3
J gene: TRBJ2-7
CDR3 DNA: TGTGCCATCAGTGAGAGCCTCTTGGAGCAGTACTTC
CDR3 protein: CAISESLLEQYF

clone size: many
D gene: NA
V gene: TRBV9
J gene: TRBJ2-5
CDR3 DNA: TGTGCCAGCAGCGTAGTTGGGTCCGCAAAACAAGAGACCCAGTACTTC
CDR3 protein: CASSVVGSAKQETQYF

clone size: many
D gene: TRBD2
V gene: TRBV20-1
J gene: TRBJ2-3
CDR3 DNA: TGCAGTGCTAACGGACTAGCGGGAGTAAGAGATACGCAGTATTTT
CDR3 protein: CSANGLAGVRDTQYF

clone size: few
D gene: NA
V gene: TRBV7-2
J gene: TRBJ1-1
CDR3 DNA: TGTGCCAGCAGCTTAATCGGGGAGGCCCTGAACACTGAAGCTTTCTTT
CDR3 protein: CASSLIGEALNTEAFF

clone size: few
D gene: TRBD2
V gene: TRBV29-1
J gene: TRBJ2-3
CDR3 DNA: TGCAGCGTTGTGAAGTGGGAGGGCCGGGGCACAGATACGCAGTATTTT
CDR3 protein: CSVVKWEGRGTDTQYF

clone size: NA
D gene: TRBD1
V gene: TRBV7-9
J gene: TRBJ1-1
CDR3 DNA: TGTGCCAGCTTCCGGGACAGGGGGGGAGCTTTCTTT
CDR3 protein: CASFRDRGGAFF

clone size: many
D gene: NA
V gene: TRBV12-3/TRBV12-4
J gene: TRBJ2-2
CDR3 DNA: TGTGCCAGCAGTTTGTCCAGCGGGAACACCGGGGAGCTGTTTTTT
CDR3 protein: CASSLSSGNTGELFF

clone size: few
D gene: TRBD2
V gene: TRBV5-4
J gene: TRBJ2-3
CDR3 DNA: TGTGCCAGCAGCTTGAATAGCGGGACCACAGATACGCAGTATTTT
CDR3 protein: CASSLNSGTTDTQYF

clone size: few
D gene: TRBD1
V gene: TRBV19
J gene: TRBJ2-7
CDR3 DNA: TGTGCCAGTAGTTGGGGGACAGGGGGCTTCTACGAGCAGTACTTC
CDR3 protein: CASSWGTGGFYEQYF

clone size: many
D gene: NA
V gene: TRBV24-1
J gene: TRBJ1-5
CDR3 DNA: TGTGCCACCAGTGATTTCTCCTTCGAACAGGAGAATAGCAATCAGCCCCAGCATTTT
CDR3 protein: CATSDFSFEQENSNQPQHF

clone size: NA
D gene: NA
V gene: TRBV7-9
J gene: TRBJ2-3
CDR3 DNA: TGTGCCAGCAGCTTTGATTCTAGCCCCTTTAATACGCAGTATTTT
CDR3 protein: CASSFDSSPFNTQYF

clone size: NA
D gene: TRBD2
V gene: TRBV5-6
J gene: TRBJ2-1
CDR3 DNA: TGTGCCAGCAGCGAGGGACTAGCGGGGGGCGATGAGCAGTTCTTC
CDR3 protein: CASSEGLAGGDEQFF